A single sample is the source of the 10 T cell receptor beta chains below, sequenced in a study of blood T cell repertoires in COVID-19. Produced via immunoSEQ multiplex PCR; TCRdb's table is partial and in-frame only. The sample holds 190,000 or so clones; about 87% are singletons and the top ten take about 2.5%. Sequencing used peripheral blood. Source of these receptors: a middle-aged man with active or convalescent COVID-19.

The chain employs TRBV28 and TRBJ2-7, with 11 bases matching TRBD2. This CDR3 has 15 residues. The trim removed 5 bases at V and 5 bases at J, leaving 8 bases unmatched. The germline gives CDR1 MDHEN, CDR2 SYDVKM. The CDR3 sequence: CASSPLAGGLNEQYF. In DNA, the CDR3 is TGTGCCAGCAGTCCGCTAGCGGGGGGTCTCAACGAGCAGTACTTC.

CDR3 sequence reads: CATDDRREETQYF. The CDR3 DNA follows: TGTGCCACGGACGACAGGCGGGAAGAGACCCAGTACTTC. The chain recombines TRBV15 with TRBJ2-5; D is perhaps TRBD1 (6 bases). The CDR3 spans 13 residues. V lost 9 bases and J 3 bases, leaving 14 bases between the germline ends. CDR1 is LNHNV and CDR2 is YYDKDF in the germline V gene (reference sequence).

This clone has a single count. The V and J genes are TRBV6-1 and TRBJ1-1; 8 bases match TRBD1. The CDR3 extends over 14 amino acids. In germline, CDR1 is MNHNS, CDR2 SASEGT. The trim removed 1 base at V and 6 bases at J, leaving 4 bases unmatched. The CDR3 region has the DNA TGTGCCAGCAGTGAAGGGACAGGGAAGGCTGAAGCTTTCTTT. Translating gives CASSEGTGKAEAFF.

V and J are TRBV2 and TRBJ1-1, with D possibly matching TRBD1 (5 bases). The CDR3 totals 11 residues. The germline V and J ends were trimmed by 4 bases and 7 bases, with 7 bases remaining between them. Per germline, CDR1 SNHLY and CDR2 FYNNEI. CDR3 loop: CASSVGGEAFF. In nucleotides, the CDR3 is TGTGCCAGCAGTGTGGGGGGTGAAGCTTTCTTT.

The CDR3 here is CASSLPRDRGNYGYTF. In DNA, the CDR3 is TGTGCCAGCAGCCTCCCCCGGGACAGGGGTAACTATGGCTACACCTTC. The rearrangement joins TRBV7-8 to TRBJ1-2; TRBD1 matches at 10 bases. Germline values: CDR1 SGHVS, CDR2 FQNEAQ. The length of the CDR3 is 16 residues. V trimming: 5 bases; J trimming: 1 base; junction bases outside the gene matches: 7.

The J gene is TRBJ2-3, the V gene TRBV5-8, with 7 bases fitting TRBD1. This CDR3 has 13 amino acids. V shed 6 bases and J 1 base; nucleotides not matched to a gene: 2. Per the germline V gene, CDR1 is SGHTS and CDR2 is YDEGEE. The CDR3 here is CASNRGGTDTQYF. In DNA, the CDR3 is TGTGCCAGCAACAGGGGAGGCACAGATACGCAGTATTTT.

The CDR3: CASSPGVTYEQYF. CDR3 in DNA: TGTGCCAGCTCACCGGGCGTGACCTACGAGCAGTACTTC. This chain uses TRBV18 with TRBJ2-7; the D is unclear. V lost 3 bases and J 2 bases, leaving 8 bases between the germline ends. Germline loops: CDR1 KGHSH, CDR2 LQKENI. The CDR3 contains 13 residues.

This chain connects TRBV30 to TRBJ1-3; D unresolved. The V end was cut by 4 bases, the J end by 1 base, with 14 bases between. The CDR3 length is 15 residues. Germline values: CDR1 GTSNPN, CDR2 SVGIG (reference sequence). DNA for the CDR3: TGTGCCTGGAACAGCGGATATCTTTCTGGAAACACCATATATTTT. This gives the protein CAWNSGYLSGNTIYF.

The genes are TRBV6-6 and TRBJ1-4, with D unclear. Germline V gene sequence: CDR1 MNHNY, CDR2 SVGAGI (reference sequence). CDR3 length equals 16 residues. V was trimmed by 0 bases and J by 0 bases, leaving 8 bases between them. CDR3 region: CASSYSREATNEKLFF. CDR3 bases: TGTGCCAGCAGTTACTCTCGGGAAGCAACTAATGAAAAACTGTTTTTT.

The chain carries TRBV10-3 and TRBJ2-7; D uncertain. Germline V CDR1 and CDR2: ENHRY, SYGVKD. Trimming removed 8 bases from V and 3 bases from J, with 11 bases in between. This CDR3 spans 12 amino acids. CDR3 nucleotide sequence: TGTGCCATCTCAGGCAGTAACTACGAGCAGTACTTC. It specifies CAISGSNYEQYF.